The 27 T cell receptor beta chains below come from one sample, sequenced in a study of cytomegalovirus exposure and HLA in healthy donors. Primers: 60 Vbeta forward and 13 Jbeta reverse. Produced via immunoSEQ multiplex PCR; TCRdb's table is partial and in-frame only. The data hold approximately 170,000 clones, with about 81% observed a single time. The material sequenced was PBMCs. The receptors derive from a man between 25 and 39 years old in good health and CMV-seropositive.

The chain uses TRBV5-6 and TRBJ2-3, with D possibly TRBD1 on 6 matching bases. Germline CDR1 SGHDT, CDR2 YYEEEE. Trimming removed 1 base from V and 6 bases from J, with 15 bases in between. The CDR3 runs 15 residues. The CDR3 reads CASSLRAGGGDTQYF. As DNA, the CDR3 is TGTGCCAGCAGCTTGAGGGCCGGTGGGGGCGATACGCAGTATTTT.

In its sample, this clone was seen once. The V call is TRBV5-1, the J call TRBJ2-3; TRBD1 aligns across 8 bases. Germline values: CDR1 SGHRS, CDR2 YFSETQ. The CDR3 is 16 amino acids. The junction had 3 bases not matched to a gene; V was cut back by 0 bases and J by 0 bases. This chain's CDR3 is CASSLAGQGSTDTQYF. DNA of the CDR3: TGCGCCAGCAGCTTGGCCGGACAGGGAAGCACAGATACGCAGTATTTT.

The V and J genes are TRBV6-5 and TRBJ2-7; 8 positions agree with TRBD1. The CDR3 is made up of 14 amino acids. CDR1 is MNHEY, CDR2 SVGAGI, per germline. The ends lost 7 bases at V and 5 bases at J; junction bases unmatched: 10. CDR3 nucleotides: TGTGCCAGCAACCCAGGGGGCTCCAACCACGAGCAGTACTTC. It codes for CASNPGGSNHEQYF.

Only a few counts were recorded for this clone. The CDR3 region has the DNA TGTGCCAGCAGTCTGGGACAGGGCGTAGATGGCTACACCTTC. This encodes CASSLGQGVDGYTF. The V call is TRBV6-5, the J call TRBJ1-2; 9 nucleotides agree with TRBD1. This CDR3 spans 14 amino acids. After removal of 5 bases from V and 6 bases from J, the junction contained 7 bases not matched to a gene. CDR1 MNHEY and CDR2 SVGAGI come from the germline V gene.

In its sample, this clone was seen once. The V gene is TRBV27, the J gene TRBJ2-7, with 7 bases that match TRBD1. Germline V lookup: CDR1 MNHEY, CDR2 SMNVEV (reference sequence). The V segment lost 4 bases and the J segment 0 bases; nucleotides outside the gene matches: 6. The length of the CDR3 is 15 residues. The CDR3 DNA sequence: TGTGCCAGCAGTTCCATGACAGGGAACTCCTACGAGCAGTACTTC. Its protein product is CASSSMTGNSYEQYF.

The gene calls are TRBV11-2 and TRBJ2-2; D perhaps matches TRBD2 (5 bases). This CDR3 has 13 residues. The germline V gene encodes CDR1 SGHAT and CDR2 FQNNGV. V was cut by 1 base and J by 7 bases, with 7 bases left in between. The CDR3 nucleotides read TGTGCCAGCAGCTTAGCGGGGTTCGGGGAGCTGTTTTTT. Its translation: CASSLAGFGELFF. The entire variable domain, with the rest obtained from reference TRBV11-2 and TRBJ2-2, is as follows: EAGVAQSPRYKIIEKRQSVAFWCNPISGHATLYWYQQILGQGPKLLIQFQNNGVVDDSQLPKDRFSAERLKGVDSTLKIQPAKLEDSAVYLCASSLAGFGELFFGEGSRLTVL.

The chain employs TRBV9 and TRBJ2-1; TRBD1 is a possible D gene (5 bases). Germline V gene data show CDR1 as SGDLS and CDR2 as YYNGEE. V lost 5 bases, J lost 4 bases, and 16 bases lay in between. The CDR3 has 15 residues. CDR3 region: CASSSGQGSYNEQFF. Here the CDR3 DNA reads TGTGCCAGCAGTTCCGGGCAGGGCTCTTACAATGAGCAGTTCTTC.

This clone was detected once. This rearrangement joins TRBV28 to TRBJ1-4; 7 nucleotides match TRBD1. Trimming took 4 bases from V and 6 from J; bases not matched to a gene: 5. The CDR3 spans 14 residues. Germline loops: CDR1 MDHEN, CDR2 SYDVKM. In DNA, the CDR3 is TGTGCCAGCAGTTCCCCGGGGACAGATGAAAAACTGTTTTTT. Amino acid sequence: CASSSPGTDEKLFF.

This clone was counted between two and nine times. This chain uses TRBV7-6 with TRBJ2-5; the match to TRBD1 covers 8 bases. The trim removed 1 base at V and 9 bases at J, leaving 10 bases unmatched. From germline, CDR1 is SGHVS and CDR2 FNYEAQ. The CDR3 covers 15 residues. CDR3 DNA sequence: TGTGCCAGCAGCTTAGACGGACAGGGATTTAGTCCCCAGTACTTC. Protein product: CASSLDGQGFSPQYF.

CDR3 DNA sequence: TGTGCCAGCACCACGCCGGGATTCACAGATACGCAGTATTTT. It specifies CASTTPGFTDTQYF. The chain combines TRBV7-6 with TRBJ2-3, with D tentatively TRBD2 (5 bases). The CDR3 runs to 14 residues. Trimming shortened V by 7 bases and J by 2 bases, and 13 bases separated the two germline ends. The V gene's germline CDR1 is SGHVS and CDR2 FNYEAQ.

This clone was counted once. This chain links TRBV7-9 with TRBJ2-3; D gene uncertain. Germline CDR1 reads SEHNR; CDR2 reads FQNEAQ (reference sequence). The CDR3 covers 15 residues. The V end was cut by 5 bases, the J end by 0 bases, with 12 bases between. CDR3 sequence (DNA): TGTGCCAGCAGCCCGACTTACACTAGCACAGATACGCAGTATTTT. Translation gives CASSPTYTSTDTQYF.

The chain is built from TRBV27 and TRBJ2-1; 7 bases align to TRBD2. V was pared by 5 bases and J by 0 bases, with 4 bases of the junction left unmatched. Germline lookup yields CDR1 MNHEY and CDR2 SMNVEV (reference sequence). The CDR3 has 15 amino acids. CDR3 sequence: CASSRLARSYNEQFF. DNA of the CDR3: TGTGCCAGCAGTCGACTAGCCCGCTCCTACAATGAGCAGTTCTTC.

This sequence joins TRBV2 and TRBJ2-1, with a tentative D call TRBD1 (5 bases). This CDR3 region has 15 residues. Germline V lookup: CDR1 SNHLY, CDR2 FYNNEI. The V and J ends lost 5 bases and 1 base respectively, with 12 bases between them. CDR3 sequence (DNA): TGTGCCAGCAGTACCCAGGGTGGTTCCTACAATGAGCAGTTCTTC. It is translated as CASSTQGGSYNEQFF.

The V call is TRBV27, the J call TRBJ2-1; 9 nucleotides match TRBD1. This CDR3 spans 18 amino acids. The germline CDR1 and CDR2 sequences are MNHEY and SMNVEV (reference sequence). The ends lost 5 bases at V and 7 bases at J; junction bases unmatched: 18. CDR3 DNA: TGTGCCAGCAGTCCTTATCTCTCGGACAGGGGTCACGAGAATGAGCAGTTCTTC. Protein product: CASSPYLSDRGHENEQFF.

The chain combines TRBV30 with TRBJ2-1; perhaps TRBD2 as D (6 bases). With 4 bases removed from V and 3 bases from J, the gap between germline ends came to 7 bases. The CDR3 has 12 residues. CDR1 and CDR2 from the germline V gene are GTSNPN and SVGIG (reference sequence). CDR3 DNA: TGTGCCTGGACAGCGGGCTACAATGAGCAGTTCTTC. Translation: CAWTAGYNEQFF.

The chain carries TRBV9 and TRBJ2-3, with D tentatively TRBD1 (5 bases). The CDR3 covers 16 residues. The V gene lost 0 bases and the J gene lost 1 base, with 12 bases spanning the gap. Germline CDR1 and CDR2: SGDLS and YYNGEE. This CDR3 reads CASSVGGRGGTDTQYF. CDR3 coding DNA: TGTGCCAGCAGCGTAGGGGGAAGGGGTGGCACAGATACGCAGTATTTT.

This chain joins TRBV2 and TRBJ2-6, with TRBD2 as a possible D gene (6 bases). The CDR3 has 18 residues. Germline V CDR1 and CDR2: SNHLY, FYNNEI. V gave up 5 bases and J gave up 0 bases, with 17 bases separating them. The CDR3 nucleotides are TGTGCCAGCAGTCCCGGGACTTACCTTAGCTCTGGGGCCAACGTCCTGACTTTC. It is translated as CASSPGTYLSSGANVLTF.

This clone has a handful of counts. The chain uses TRBV5-6 and TRBJ2-1; D gene uncertain. Trimming removed 4 bases at V and 5 bases at J, with 4 bases between. The CDR3 contains 11 residues. CDR1 and CDR2 from the germline V gene are SGHDT and YYEEEE. The CDR3 region has the DNA TGTGCCAGCAGCCGTGACAATGAGCAGTTCTTC. Translation: CASSRDNEQFF.

V and J are TRBV11-1 and TRBJ2-2; D unresolved. Trimming stripped 4 bases from V and 5 bases from J, with 14 bases between. In germline, CDR1 is SGHAT, CDR2 FQDESV (reference sequence). The CDR3 is made up of 15 amino acids. CDR3 loop: CASSSFQTGTGELFF. In DNA form, the CDR3 reads TGTGCCAGCAGCTCATTCCAGACTGGGACCGGGGAGCTGTTTTTT.

The J gene is TRBJ2-2, the V gene TRBV28; TRBD2 matches at 9 bases. V was clipped by 5 bases and J by 3 bases; unmatched bases: 7. Per the germline V gene, CDR1 is MDHEN and CDR2 is SYDVKM. The length of the CDR3 is 16 residues. The CDR3 DNA is TGTGCCAGCAGTCCAGGGACTAGCTATCACACCGGGGAGCTGTTTTTT. It codes for CASSPGTSYHTGELFF.

The chain has TRBV7-6 and TRBJ2-5; TRBD2 matches 7 bases. Looked up from germline, CDR1 is SGHVS and CDR2 is FNYEAQ. The junction had 10 bases not matched to a gene; V was cut back by 1 base and J by 2 bases. This CDR3 contains 17 residues. The CDR3 nucleotides read TGTGCCAGCAGCTTAGGGGCCGGGACTATGGGTCAAGAGACCCAGTACTTC. It yields the protein CASSLGAGTMGQETQYF.

The V and J genes are TRBV19 and TRBJ1-1; D is uncertain. The V gene's germline CDR1 is LNHDA and CDR2 SQIVND (reference sequence). This CDR3 comprises 13 residues. With 4 bases removed from V and 4 bases from J, the gap between germline ends came to 10 bases. The CDR3 loop reads CASSRQVFTEAFF. CDR3 DNA sequence: TGTGCCAGTAGTAGGCAGGTGTTCACTGAAGCTTTCTTT.

This clone has only a few counts. The chain joins TRBV11-3 to TRBJ2-2; 7 bases are shared with TRBD2. Germline CDR1 is SGHNT and CDR2 is YENEEA. CDR3 size: 15 residues. V gave up 5 bases and J gave up 1 base; unmatched junction bases: 4. CDR3 loop: CASSAGLQNTGELFF. CDR3 DNA: TGTGCCAGCAGCGCGGGACTACAGAACACCGGGGAGCTGTTTTTT. The entire variable domain, with the rest obtained from reference TRBV11-3 and TRBJ2-2, is as follows: EAGVVQSPRYKIIEKKQPVAFWCNPISGHNTLYWYLQNLGQGPELLIRYENEEAVDDSQLPKDRFSAERLKGVDSTLKIQPAELGDSAVYLCASSAGLQNTGELFFGEGSRLTVL.

This clone has a handful of counts. The V call is TRBV5-5, the J call TRBJ2-5, with a weak D call TRBD2 (6 bases). Germline V gives CDR1 SGHKS, CDR2 YYEKEE (reference sequence). Deletions cut 2 bases from V and 0 bases from J, with 11 bases between. This CDR3 region has 15 residues. The CDR3 loop is CASSFDGGYQETQYF. DNA of the CDR3: TGTGCCAGCAGCTTTGACGGAGGGTACCAAGAGACCCAGTACTTC.

This clone was seen more than once but under ten times. Relative to the germline gene, one junction end is altered; a read error may explain this. The chain joins TRBV7-9 to TRBJ1-1, with TRBD1 matching 10 bases. This CDR3 has 16 residues. Germline assignment: CDR1 SEHNR and CDR2 FQNEAQ (reference sequence). CDR3 bases: TGTTCCAGCAGAGCCGGGACAGGGGTTAGGAACACTGAAGCTTTCTTT. Translation: CSSRAGTGVRNTEAFF. Full variable domain (remainder filled in from reference TRBV7-9 and TRBJ1-1): DTGVSQNPRHKITKRGQNVTFRCDPISEHNRLYWYRQTLGQGPEFLTYFQNEAQLEKSRLLSDRFSAERPKGSFSTLEIQRTEQGDSAMYLCSSRAGTGVRNTEAFFGQGTRLTVV.

The chain couples TRBV10-3 to TRBJ2-1; 7 bases are shared with TRBD1. J lost 5 bases, V lost 4 bases, and 2 bases had no gene match. Germline CDR1 reads ENHRY; CDR2 reads SYGVKD. The length of the CDR3 is 13 residues. The DNA of the CDR3 is TGTGCCATCAGTGGGGGGACAGACAATGAGCAGTTCTTC. This codes for CAISGGTDNEQFF.

The V gene is TRBV7-8, the J gene TRBJ2-5; D may be TRBD1 (5 bases). V was clipped by 5 bases and J by 0 bases, with 16 bases between them. Germline V gene sequence: CDR1 SGHVS, CDR2 FQNEAQ. The CDR3 runs 16 residues. CDR3 loop: CASSPPPDTNQETQYF. The DNA of the CDR3 is TGTGCCAGCAGCCCTCCCCCGGACACAAACCAAGAGACCCAGTACTTC. Looking up the rest from reference TRBV7-8 and TRBJ2-5 gives the full variable domain: GAGVSQSPRYKVAKRGQDVALRCDPISGHVSLFWYQQALGQGPEFLTYFQNEAQLDKSGLPSDRFFAERPEGSVSTLKIQRTQQEDSAVYLCASSPPPDTNQETQYFGPGTRLLVL.